This T cell receptor beta chain came from a study of T cell repertoires in aging, cancer and after chemotherapy. Study background: Donors were grouped into six age bands spanning 30 or younger through 70 or older. Study-level points and caveats: Age-matched healthy donors had significantly more diverse, less clonal blood TCR repertoires than untreated cancer patients. In cancer patients, declining TCR diversity with age involved lost richness and lost evenness.

Multiplex touch-down PCR with TRB-A/B primers amplified rearranged V-D-J TRB sequences. TCRdb fed the multiplex PCR reads into MiXCR, producing one record per CDR3 protein. The sample holds about 3,000 distinct CDR3 sequences, 40% to 50% seen once. Peripheral blood genomic DNA, not sorted cells or RNA, was the template. The CDR3 has 16 residues. From germline, CDR1 is MNHEY and CDR2 SVGEGT. V dropped 7 bases and J dropped 1 base, with 20 bases sitting between them. Comments on this clonotype: No antigen is known for it.

The chain recombines TRBV6-2 or TRBV6-3 with TRBJ2-7; a weak D match, TRBD1 (6 bases). The sample taken for sequencing was blood. This TCR was recovered from a human donor with a blood cancer. The CDR3 region has the DNA TGTGCCAGCAACCCACACGACAGGTTAGGGTCCTACGAGCAGTACTTC. It translates to CASNPHDRLGSYEQYF.